What follows are 24 T cell receptor beta chains derived from one specimen sequenced in a study of graft-versus-host responses after intestinal transplantation. The method was immunoSEQ multiplex PCR; TCRdb's version includes in-frame clones alone and lacks a portion of them. The profile shows more than 50,000 clones, about 90% of them singletons. The sequences come from PBMCs, collected approximately 97 weeks after intestinal transplant. Source of these receptors: a human patient who received an intestinal transplant, so some T cells may come from the graft donor.

In this sample, this clone turned up once. The V gene is TRBV23-1, the J gene TRBJ1-1; D gene ambiguous. TRBV23-1 is classed as an ORF, of uncertain function. The CDR3 length is 17 residues. The V end was cut by 3 bases, the J end by 6 bases, with 23 bases between. CDR3: CASSHSGRVFGYPEAFF. As DNA, the CDR3 is TGCGCCAGCAGTCACTCCGGGCGGGTGTTCGGCTACCCTGAAGCTTTCTTT.

This rearrangement joins TRBV9 to TRBJ2-2; no reliable D call. Germline CDR1 is SGDLS and CDR2 is YYNGEE. V was trimmed by 3 bases and J by 3 bases, leaving 3 bases between them. The CDR3 runs 12 residues. CDR3 nucleotide sequence: TGTGCCAGCAGCGATTACACCGGGGAGCTGTTTTTT. Encoded protein: CASSDYTGELFF.

This chain uses TRBV18 with TRBJ2-2, with TRBD1 identical over 9 bases. The CDR3 loop spans 15 amino acids. The V gene's germline CDR1 is KGHSH and CDR2 LQKENI. V gave up 2 bases and J gave up 5 bases; unmatched junction bases: 3. In DNA, the CDR3 is TGTGCCAGCTCACCAGGACAGGGGTCAACCGGGGAGCTGTTTTTT. Translation gives CASSPGQGSTGELFF. Full variable domain (outside the CDR3, taken from reference TRBV18 and TRBJ2-2): NAGVMQNPRHLVRRRGQEARLRCSPMKGHSHVYWYRQLPEEGLKFMVYLQKENIIDESGMPKERFSAEFPKEGPSILRIQQVVRGDSAAYFCASSPGQGSTGELFFGEGSRLTVL.

The gene calls are TRBV19 and TRBJ1-3; D remains unclear. The germline V and J ends were trimmed by 6 bases and 0 bases, with 9 bases remaining between them. Germline V gene sequence: CDR1 LNHDA, CDR2 SQIVND (reference sequence). The CDR3 totals 14 residues. This CDR3 reads CASRADYSGNTIYF. The CDR3 DNA follows: TGTGCCAGTAGGGCGGACTACTCTGGAAACACCATATATTTT.

This clone came up once. The CDR3 DNA is TGTGCCAGCAGCTTGGGACCGAACTATCCAGGCTACACCTTC. This codes for CASSLGPNYPGYTF. This sequence joins TRBV5-4 and TRBJ1-2; D gene ambiguous. There are 14 residues in the CDR3. V was trimmed by 0 bases and J by 8 bases, leaving 14 bases between them. From germline, CDR1 is SGHNT and CDR2 YYREEE (reference sequence).

The count of this clone is one. The rearrangement links TRBV19 to TRBJ2-4, with 12 bases lining up with TRBD2. The CDR3 contains 14 residues. Germline V gene lookup returns CDR1 LNHDA and CDR2 SQIVND (reference sequence). The junction had 1 base not matched to a gene; V was cut back by 6 bases and J by 4 bases. The DNA of the CDR3 is TGTGCCAGTAGAGGACTAGCGGGGAAAAACATTCAGTACTTC. Translation: CASRGLAGKNIQYF.

This rearrangement joins TRBV19 to TRBJ2-3; 7 nucleotides match TRBD2. Germline CDR1 reads LNHDA; CDR2 reads SQIVND (reference sequence). Trimming removed 7 bases from V and 3 bases from J; junction bases left unmatched: 7. The CDR3 has 14 residues. In DNA, the CDR3 is TGTGCCAGTATGGGACTCGGGGGGACAGATACGCAGTATTTT. Translating gives CASMGLGGTDTQYF.

The chain uses TRBV5-1 and TRBJ1-1; D possibly corresponds to TRBD1 (6 bases). The germline V gene has CDR1 SGHRS and CDR2 YFSETQ. The CDR3 consists of 14 residues. V dropped 4 bases and J dropped 0 bases, with 10 bases sitting between them. The CDR3: CASSLTGMNTEAFF. CDR3 bases: TGCGCCAGCAGCCTTACAGGGATGAACACTGAAGCTTTCTTT.

The V call is TRBV14, the J call TRBJ1-5; unclear D gene. The CDR3 is made up of 13 amino acids. Trimming left V 3 bases short and J 2 bases short, with 5 bases between. Germline values: CDR1 SGHDN, CDR2 FVKESK. The CDR3 protein is CASSQARNQPQHF. The DNA for the CDR3 is TGTGCCAGCAGCCAGGCCCGCAATCAGCCCCAGCATTTT.

CDR3 sequence reads: CASGLQGIAGNTIYF. The CDR3 DNA follows: TGTGCCAGCGGACTACAGGGTATCGCTGGAAACACCATATATTTT. The chain employs TRBV9 and TRBJ1-3; weak D call: TRBD1 (6 bases). The CDR3 covers 15 residues. The germline gives CDR1 SGDLS, CDR2 YYNGEE. Trimming removed 7 bases at V and 2 bases at J, with 16 bases between.

The chain has TRBV28 and TRBJ2-3; D uncertain. The germline gives CDR1 MDHEN, CDR2 SYDVKM. V was trimmed by 6 bases and J by 7 bases, leaving 11 bases between them. This CDR3 has 12 residues. The CDR3 loop is CASSSRVNTQYF. The CDR3, as DNA: TGTGCCAGCAGCTCAAGGGTAAATACGCAGTATTTT.

This clone was seen just once. This chain uses TRBV7-9 with TRBJ2-1; D is ambiguous. This CDR3 comprises 12 residues. The germline V gene has CDR1 SEHNR and CDR2 FQNEAQ (reference sequence). V was pared by 5 bases and J by 7 bases, with 9 bases between. The CDR3 sequence is CASSLSRNEQFF. The CDR3 region has the DNA TGTGCCAGCAGCCTAAGCCGGAATGAGCAGTTCTTC.

The rearrangement links TRBV18 to TRBJ2-7; the match to TRBD2 covers 12 bases. The CDR3 is 16 residues long. Trimming took 4 bases from V and 1 from J; bases not matched to a gene: 5. CDR1 is KGHSH and CDR2 is LQKENI in the germline V gene. The chain's CDR3 is CASSLQTSGGSYEQYF. As DNA, the CDR3 is TGTGCCAGCTCACTCCAAACTAGCGGGGGGTCCTACGAGCAGTACTTC.

As DNA, the CDR3 is TGTGCCAGCAGTTGGGGCACTGAAGCTTTCTTT. Translating gives CASSWGTEAFF. V and J are TRBV6-5 and TRBJ1-1; D not certain. Trimming took 4 bases from V and 4 from J, leaving 4 bases between them. Germline lookup yields CDR1 MNHEY and CDR2 SVGAGI. The CDR3 has 11 residues.

The rearrangement links TRBV11-3 to TRBJ2-7, with 8 bases aligning to TRBD1. V lost 2 bases and J lost 3; bases outside the gene matches: 9. The CDR3 extends over 16 amino acids. Per the germline V gene, CDR1 is SGHNT and CDR2 is YENEEA. The CDR3 spells CASSLPPGQGNYEQYF. DNA of the CDR3: TGTGCCAGCAGCTTACCCCCTGGACAGGGAAACTACGAGCAGTACTTC.

V usage is TRBV5-4 and J usage is TRBJ2-3, with 15 bases that match TRBD2. This CDR3 has 17 amino acids. The germline V gene encodes CDR1 SGHNT and CDR2 YYREEE (reference sequence). Losses at the gene ends were 2 bases for V and 5 bases for J; bases not matched to a gene: 6. The CDR3 here is CASSFWTSGGAGDTQYF. The CDR3, as DNA: TGTGCCAGCAGCTTTTGGACTAGCGGGGGGGCCGGAGATACGCAGTATTTT. Supplemented by reference TRBV5-4 and TRBJ2-3, the full variable domain reads ETGVTQSPTHLIKTRGQQVTLRCSSQSGHNTVSWYQQALGQGPQFIFQYYREEENGRGNFPPRFSGLQFPNYSSELNVNALELDDSALYLCASSFWTSGGAGDTQYFGPGTRLTVL.

The chain uses TRBV9 and TRBJ2-7; no clear D gene. V was pared by 0 bases and J by 0 bases, with 4 bases between. The CDR3 covers 13 residues. CDR1 SGDLS and CDR2 YYNGEE come from the germline V gene. CDR3 bases: TGTGCCAGCAGCGTAGCGGACTCCTACGAGCAGTACTTC. Protein product: CASSVADSYEQYF.

The J gene is TRBJ2-7, the V gene TRBV7-9; TRBD1 might be the D (6 bases). CDR1 is SEHNR and CDR2 is FQNEAQ in the germline V gene (reference sequence). V was shortened by 5 bases and J by 4 bases, with 18 bases between the two germline ends. The CDR3 runs 15 residues. CDR3 sequence: CASSPTGPNFYEQYF. CDR3 in DNA: TGTGCCAGCAGCCCGACAGGACCCAACTTTTACGAGCAGTACTTC.

The CDR3 reads CASSLASGQSLSYEQYF. Here the CDR3 DNA reads TGTGCCAGCAGCTTAGCCTCGGGACAGTCCCTATCCTACGAGCAGTACTTC. This chain connects TRBV7-6 to TRBJ2-7; 7 positions agree with TRBD1. The CDR3 covers 17 residues. The germline CDR1 and CDR2 sequences are SGHVS and FNYEAQ. The ends lost 0 bases at V and 1 base at J; junction bases unmatched: 9.

The chain couples TRBV5-1 to TRBJ2-2; 8 nucleotides agree with TRBD2. CDR1 is SGHRS, CDR2 YFSETQ, per germline. V shed 0 bases, J shed 4 bases, and the junction held 2 bases outside the gene matches. The CDR3 is made up of 15 amino acids. The CDR3 protein is CASSLATSGTGELFF. Here the CDR3 DNA reads TGCGCCAGCAGCTTGGCTACTAGCGGCACCGGGGAGCTGTTTTTT.

The chain employs TRBV19 and TRBJ1-6, with 7 bases fitting TRBD1. The germline V gene has CDR1 LNHDA and CDR2 SQIVND (reference sequence). The CDR3 loop spans 15 amino acids. Germline trimming cut 9 bases from V and 4 bases from J; bases unmatched to any gene: 9. CDR3 loop: CASTGQLTYNSPLHF. The CDR3 DNA is TGTGCCAGCACGGGACAGTTGACGTATAATTCACCCCTCCACTTT.

The J gene is TRBJ2-1, the V gene TRBV5-1; 10 bases are shared with TRBD2. The germline V gene has CDR1 SGHRS and CDR2 YFSETQ. The V gene end was trimmed by 5 bases and the J gene end by 8 bases; junction bases not matched to a gene: 7. CDR3 length: 14 residues. The CDR3 spells CASSKAGGLDEQFF. The CDR3 DNA follows: TGCGCCAGCAGTAAAGCGGGGGGGCTCGATGAGCAGTTCTTC.

The chain combines TRBV5-1 with TRBJ2-1; tentative D call: TRBD1 (6 bases). The CDR3 consists of 12 residues. Germline V gene lookup returns CDR1 SGHRS and CDR2 YFSETQ. V was trimmed by 2 bases and J by 6 bases, leaving 6 bases between them. CDR3 protein: CASSLQGNEQFF. DNA for the CDR3: TGCGCCAGCAGCTTACAGGGCAATGAGCAGTTCTTC.

V gene TRBV6-1 combines with J gene TRBJ1-2; D gene ambiguous. Trimming removed 2 bases from V and 6 bases from J, with 25 bases in between. Germline CDR1 is MNHNS and CDR2 is SASEGT. The CDR3 runs to 18 residues. The CDR3 DNA reads as TGTGCCAGCAGTGAAATGGCCTGGGATGTTTTTACGTCACATGGCTACACCTTC. This translates into CASSEMAWDVFTSHGYTF.